This paragraph covers one TCR beta chain sequence. The CDR3 length is 14 residues. Germline values: CDR1 LNHNV, CDR2 YYDKDF (reference sequence). V shed 3 bases and J shed 3 bases, with 10 bases lying between them. The TCR beta repertoire was assessed by survey-level immunoSEQ sequencing. This table comes from immunoSEQ multiplex PCR, and its TCRdb copy is limited to in-frame clones, with some not included. The data contain about 68,000 clones, around 95% of them seen just once; the ten biggest clones take up 4.4%. This TCR was sampled from a man between 40 and 49 years old with rheumatoid arthritis. The gene calls are TRBV15 and TRBJ2-3; D is possibly TRBD1 (6 bases). Sequencing input: PBMCs. This CDR3 is CATSRGARTDTQYF. The CDR3, as DNA: TGTGCCACCAGCAGGGGGGCGCGAACAGATACGCAGTATTTT. Full variable domain (remainder filled in from reference TRBV15 and TRBJ2-3): DAMVIQNPRYQVTQFGKPVTLSCSQTLNHNVMYWYQQKSSQAPKLLFHYYDKDFNNEADTPDNFQSRRPNTSFCFLDIRSPGLGDTAMYLCATSRGARTDTQYFGPGTRLTVL.